A single sample is the source of the 23 T cell receptor beta chains below, sequenced in a study of blood T cell repertoires in COVID-19. Clones were read by immunoSEQ multiplex PCR, and TCRdb kept only the in-frame ones, dropping some. The sample includes 110,000 or so clones, 81% of them seen just once. Sequencing input: peripheral blood. Source of these receptors: a man in his forties or fifties with acute or convalescent COVID-19.

The chain is built from TRBV7-9 and TRBJ1-1; D might be TRBD1 (5 bases). The CDR3 has 14 residues. Per germline, CDR1 SEHNR and CDR2 FQNEAQ (reference sequence). V was cut by 5 bases and J by 6 bases, with 16 bases left in between. The CDR3 reads CASSPTGLDPEAFF. Written as DNA, the CDR3 is TGTGCCAGCAGCCCCACAGGTCTAGACCCTGAAGCTTTCTTT.

Comment on this clone: In the same sample, other DNA sequences code for this CDR3. The chain carries TRBV27 and TRBJ1-6, with D possibly TRBD1 on 5 matching bases. The CDR3 covers 17 residues. Trimming pared 6 bases from V and 1 base from J, leaving 16 bases between. Per germline, CDR1 MNHEY and CDR2 SMNVEV (reference sequence). CDR3 coding DNA: TGTGCCAGCAGCCGCGGGGCTTTCGGGTCCTATAATTCACCCCTCCACTTT. It codes for CASSRGAFGSYNSPLHF.

This clone was seen only a few times. V usage is TRBV4-2 and J usage is TRBJ1-2; D gene ambiguous. Germline V gene sequence: CDR1 LGHNA, CDR2 YNFKEQ. V lost 0 bases and J lost 4, with 12 bases in between. CDR3 size: 15 residues. As DNA, the CDR3 is TGTGCCAGCAGCCAAGAAAGAACAGAAGTCTATGGCTACACCTTC. Translated: CASSQERTEVYGYTF.

This clone was recorded only once. The genes are TRBV7-3 and TRBJ2-2, with D perhaps TRBD1 (6 bases). The CDR3 is made up of 14 amino acids. V gave up 5 bases and J gave up 4 bases, with 11 bases separating them. Germline CDR1 SGHTA, CDR2 FQGTGA. CDR3 amino acids: CASSPGAGTGELFF. Written as DNA, the CDR3 is TGTGCCAGCAGCCCAGGGGCGGGCACCGGGGAGCTGTTTTTT. Full variable domain (remainder filled in from reference TRBV7-3 and TRBJ2-2): GAGVSQTPSNKVTEKGKYVELRCDPISGHTALYWYRQSLGQGPEFLIYFQGTGAADDSGLPNDRFFAVRPEGSVSTLKIQRTERGDSAVYLCASSPGAGTGELFFGEGSRLTVL.

A few counts support this clone. V usage is TRBV28 and J usage is TRBJ1-1, with no clear D. With 3 bases removed from V and 6 bases from J, the gap between germline ends came to 8 bases. Looked up from germline, CDR1 is MDHEN and CDR2 is SYDVKM. The CDR3 contains 12 residues. The CDR3 nucleotides are TGTGCCAGCAGTTTTTACGGGGCTGAAGCTTTCTTT. It specifies CASSFYGAEAFF.

V and J are TRBV29-1 and TRBJ1-1; 7 bases are a match to TRBD1. Germline V gene data show CDR1 as SQVTM and CDR2 as ANQGSEA. The CDR3 length is 12 residues. J was trimmed by 7 bases and V by 5 bases; bases with no gene match: 7. This CDR3 is CSVKGAGGEAFF. The CDR3 DNA sequence: TGCAGCGTTAAGGGGGCCGGAGGTGAAGCTTTCTTT.

V usage is TRBV12-3 or TRBV12-4 and J usage is TRBJ2-1, with D possibly matching TRBD2 (5 bases). The CDR3 spans 12 residues. V was clipped by 5 bases and J by 12 bases, with 14 bases between them. In DNA form, the CDR3 reads TGTGCCAGCAGTCCTGGGAGTTTTGTGCAGTTCTTC. Its translation: CASSPGSFVQFF.

The V and J genes are TRBV11-2 and TRBJ2-3; D perhaps matches TRBD2 (5 bases). This CDR3 contains 16 residues. Germline V gene data show CDR1 as SGHAT and CDR2 as FQNNGV. V lost 5 bases to trimming and J lost 3 bases, with 18 bases between them. The chain's CDR3 is CASSPEGSLVTDTQYF. The CDR3 nucleotides are TGTGCCAGCAGCCCAGAGGGAAGTCTAGTGACAGATACGCAGTATTTT.

Regarding this clone: Within the sample, other DNA sequences also encode this same CDR3. This chain joins TRBV28 and TRBJ1-3, with 7 positions matching TRBD1. The CDR3 extends over 14 amino acids. Per germline, CDR1 MDHEN and CDR2 SYDVKM. V was pared by 6 bases and J by 4 bases, with 6 bases of the junction left unmatched. The CDR3 region is CASSPTGSGNTIYF. Written as DNA, the CDR3 is TGTGCCAGCAGCCCGACAGGGAGCGGAAACACCATATATTTT.

This clone appeared once. The V call is TRBV7-2, the J call TRBJ1-1; D perhaps matches TRBD1 (6 bases). Germline V gene lookup returns CDR1 SGHTA and CDR2 FQGNSA. This CDR3 is 14 amino acids long. V was pared by 2 bases and J by 3 bases, with 10 bases between. Here the CDR3 DNA reads TGTGCCAGCAGCTTATTGGGGGGGCACACTGAAGCTTTCTTT. It codes for CASSLLGGHTEAFF.

The chain recombines TRBV3-1 (or the pseudogene TRBV3-2) with TRBJ1-4; D is possibly TRBD1 (5 bases). Trimming removed 2 bases from V and 8 bases from J, with 15 bases in between. Germline V CDR1 and CDR2: LGHDT, YNNKEL (reference sequence). The CDR3 totals 15 residues. As DNA, the CDR3 is TGTGCCAGCAGCCAAAACCGGGACTTGAGGGAAAAACTGTTTTTT. Protein product: CASSQNRDLREKLFF.

V and J are TRBV4-1 and TRBJ2-1, with 7 bases that match TRBD2. This CDR3 has 16 amino acids. CDR1 is MGHRA and CDR2 is YSYEKL in the germline V gene. With V trimmed by 3 bases and J by 6 bases, 11 bases remained unmatched. CDR3 sequence (DNA): TGCGCCAGCAGCCACCGGCATCGGGGGGTGCTCAATGAGCAGTTCTTC. Encoded protein: CASSHRHRGVLNEQFF.

The V and J genes are TRBV6-5 and TRBJ1-2; tentative D call: TRBD1 (5 bases). Germline CDR1 MNHEY, CDR2 SVGAGI. This CDR3 is built from 13 residues. V lost 6 bases and J 3 bases, leaving 11 bases between the germline ends. This CDR3 is CASSLRGYYGYTF. The CDR3 nucleotides read TGTGCCAGCAGCTTGCGGGGCTACTATGGCTACACCTTC.

Here the CDR3 DNA reads TGTGCCAGCACCCATGAGGCTGAAGCTTTCTTT. Its protein product is CASTHEAEAFF. This sequence joins TRBV6-5 and TRBJ1-1, with D uncertain. CDR1 is MNHEY and CDR2 is SVGAGI in the germline V gene. The CDR3 runs to 11 residues. V lost 7 bases and J lost 6, with 9 bases in between.

The chain recombines TRBV5-6 with TRBJ2-4, with 7 bases identical to TRBD1. Germline values: CDR1 SGHDT, CDR2 YYEEEE. The V gene end was trimmed by 3 bases and the J gene end by 4 bases; junction bases not matched to a gene: 7. CDR3 length: 15 amino acids. The CDR3 protein is CASSYNRDRKNIQYF. CDR3 DNA sequence: TGTGCCAGCAGCTATAACCGGGACAGAAAAAACATTCAGTACTTC.

The CDR3 sequence: CASSLDSLSGANVLTF. In nucleotides, the CDR3 is TGTGCCAGCAGCTTAGACAGTCTATCTGGGGCCAACGTCCTGACTTTC. This chain uses TRBV5-4 with TRBJ2-6, with a weak D call TRBD1 (5 bases). The CDR3 runs 16 residues. V dropped 2 bases and J dropped 1 base, with 10 bases sitting between them. Germline V gene lookup returns CDR1 SGHNT and CDR2 YYREEE (reference sequence).

V is TRBV28 and J is TRBJ2-3, with 8 bases identical to TRBD1. Germline lookup yields CDR1 MDHEN and CDR2 SYDVKM. With V trimmed by 3 bases and J by 1 base, 3 bases remained unmatched. This CDR3 comprises 15 residues. The DNA of the CDR3 is TGTGCCAGCAGTTTCGGGGGACAGGGCACAGATACGCAGTATTTT. It is translated as CASSFGGQGTDTQYF.

This sequence joins TRBV10-3 and TRBJ2-1; 9 positions agree with TRBD2. Germline CDR1 and CDR2: ENHRY and SYGVKD. The CDR3 is made up of 18 amino acids. The trim removed 0 bases at V and 6 bases at J, leaving 12 bases unmatched. The CDR3 is CAISESGSSGSRTNEQFF. Here the CDR3 DNA reads TGTGCCATCAGTGAGTCGGGGAGTAGCGGGAGCCGCACCAATGAGCAGTTCTTC.

The CDR3, as DNA: TGTGCCAGCAGTGATAGAAACTCTGGGGCCAACGTCCTGACTTTC. This sequence encodes CASSDRNSGANVLTF. The chain combines TRBV6-1 with TRBJ2-6, with D hard to call. The CDR3 has 15 residues. The germline gives CDR1 MNHNS, CDR2 SASEGT. With 3 bases removed from V and 0 bases from J, the gap between germline ends came to 6 bases.

The chain joins TRBV9 to TRBJ1-1, with 9 bases matching TRBD1. The CDR3 loop spans 14 amino acids. The germline CDR1 and CDR2 sequences are SGDLS and YYNGEE. Trimming removed 4 bases from V and 6 bases from J; junction bases left unmatched: 7. The CDR3 region is CASSWGQGGAEAFF. As DNA, the CDR3 is TGTGCCAGCAGCTGGGGACAGGGAGGCGCTGAAGCTTTCTTT.

This chain links TRBV29-1 with TRBJ1-1, with 7 bases identical to TRBD1. Germline loops: CDR1 SQVTM, CDR2 ANQGSEA. The CDR3 has 14 amino acids. J was trimmed by 0 bases and V by 5 bases; bases with no gene match: 6. Here the CDR3 DNA reads TGCAGCGTTTGTATCAGGGGGATGAACACTGAAGCTTTCTTT. Amino acid sequence: CSVCIRGMNTEAFF.

The rearrangement joins TRBV19 to TRBJ2-5; D is ambiguous. V lost 5 bases to trimming and J lost 0 bases, with 13 bases between them. The CDR3 is 15 amino acids. Germline CDR1 is LNHDA and CDR2 is SQIVND (reference sequence). The CDR3 DNA reads as TGTGCCAGTAGTCCCGGTCACGGGTACCAAGAGACCCAGTACTTC. Translated: CASSPGHGYQETQYF. Full variable domain (outside the CDR3, taken from reference TRBV19 and TRBJ2-5): DGGITQSPKYLFRKEGQNVTLSCEQNLNHDAMYWYRQDPGQGLRLIYYSQIVNDFQKGDIAEGYSVSREKKESFPLTVTSAQKNPTAFYLCASSPGHGYQETQYFGPGTRLLVL.

J is TRBJ2-7 and V is TRBV6-5, with unresolved D. This CDR3 has 11 amino acids. Germline CDR1 MNHEY, CDR2 SVGAGI. Trimming removed 4 bases at V and 3 bases at J, with 4 bases between. The CDR3 coding sequence is TGTGCCAGCAGTTCCGTCTACGAGCAGTACTTC. This translates into CASSSVYEQYF.